This TCR beta chain was obtained from a study of blood T cell repertoires in COVID-19. Data came from immunoSEQ multiplex PCR; TCRdb stores just in-frame clones and leaves some out. This repertoire shows under 200,000 clones, 70% to 90% found once; its top ten account for 11%. Patients from Seattle were sampled longitudinally, starting during active infection. J gave up 7 bases and V 0 bases, and 6 bases lay outside the gene matches. From germline, CDR1 is LGHNA and CDR2 YSLEER. The CDR3 is 16 amino acids. This chain uses TRBV4-3 with TRBJ1-2, with TRBD1 matching 12 bases. The sample comprised peripheral blood. The TCR sequence derives from a woman aged 55-70 years with COVID-19, enrolled during active disease. The DNA for the CDR3 is TGCGCCAGCAGCCAAGATCCCGGGACAGGGGGCTCTGGCTACACCTTC. Translated: CASSQDPGTGGSGYTF.